This T cell receptor (beta chain) was recorded in a study of control samples from healthy donors and cancer patients. CDR1 and CDR2 (germline): MNHNY, SVGAGI (reference sequence). V was cut by 4 bases and J by 3 bases, with 9 bases left in between. The CDR3 spans 13 residues. Sequenced by immunoSEQ multiplex PCR; TCRdb stores in-frame clones only, minus some. This table has 90,000 to 130,000 clones, roughly 90% appearing once. The source material was PBMCs. The origin of this receptor is a woman aged 55-69 years with lung cancer. The rearrangement links TRBV6-6 to TRBJ1-2; D not resolved. CDR3: CASSSSAYYGYTF. The CDR3 DNA reads TGTGCCAGCAGTTCATCAGCCTACTATGGCTACACCTTC.